The 2 T cell receptor beta chains below come from one sample, sequenced in a study of shared clonotypes between healthy human individuals. Assay: immunoSEQ multiplex PCR; the TCRdb copy retains only in-frame clones and omits some. Among 450,000 to 600,000 clones listed, around 80% were seen once. Source material: PBMCs. The receptors were gathered from a woman in her forties in good health. Some clones in this sample may be carry-over from other donors' samples.

This clone came up once. The CDR3 DNA follows: TGTGCCAGCAGACCGGATTCGTACAATGAGCAGTTCTTC. Translated, it gives CASRPDSYNEQFF. V and J are TRBV6-4 and TRBJ2-1, with D uncertain. Trimming cost V 6 bases and J 4 bases, with 10 bases left between them. Germline V gives CDR1 MRHNA, CDR2 SNTAGT. The CDR3 sequence is 13 residues long.

The J gene is TRBJ1-3, the V gene TRBV29-1, with D possibly TRBD1 on 6 matching bases. Trimming shortened V by 2 bases and J by 8 bases, and 10 bases separated the two germline ends. The CDR3 is 12 amino acids. Germline-derived CDR1 and CDR2 are SQVTM and ANQGSEA. CDR3: CSVEQGRDTIYF. The CDR3 DNA follows: TGCAGCGTTGAACAGGGGAGGGACACCATATATTTT.